This T cell receptor (beta chain) is from a study of T cell responses to AZD1222 COVID-19 vaccine. Using immunoSEQ multiplex PCR, the repertoire was profiled, and TCRdb retains in-frame clones only, with some absent. Counted here are 120,000 to 150,000 clones, 70% to 90% occurring once; the ten biggest clones make up less than 7%. V lost 8 bases and J 0 bases, leaving 16 bases between the germline ends. CDR1 is MNHEY, CDR2 SMNVEV, per germline (reference sequence). The CDR3 runs to 15 residues. Study-wide findings and caveats: Repertoire sampling occurred only after the peak T cell response. In a largely white British group with more females than males, clonal diversity was possibly underestimated.

To note about this clone: Its matching antigen is unknown.

This clonotype was obtained from an adult in good health. This specimen was peripheral blood, taken on day 0 of AZD1222 vaccination. The genes are TRBV27 and TRBJ1-1; D is ambiguous. For the CDR3, the DNA is TGTGCCAGCCGCACTGTAAGGGAGGTGAACACTGAAGCTTTCTTT. This translates into CASRTVREVNTEAFF.